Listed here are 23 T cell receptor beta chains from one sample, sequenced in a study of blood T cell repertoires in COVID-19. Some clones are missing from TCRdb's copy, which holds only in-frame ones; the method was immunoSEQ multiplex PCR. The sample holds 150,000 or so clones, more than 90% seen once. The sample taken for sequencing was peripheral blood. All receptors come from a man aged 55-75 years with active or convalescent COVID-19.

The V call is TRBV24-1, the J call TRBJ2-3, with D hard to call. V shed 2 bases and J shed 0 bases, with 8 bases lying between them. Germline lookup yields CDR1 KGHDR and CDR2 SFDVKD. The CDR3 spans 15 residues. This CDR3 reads CATSDSSRSTDTQYF. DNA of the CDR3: TGTGCCACCAGTGATTCAAGCCGGAGCACAGATACGCAGTATTTT.

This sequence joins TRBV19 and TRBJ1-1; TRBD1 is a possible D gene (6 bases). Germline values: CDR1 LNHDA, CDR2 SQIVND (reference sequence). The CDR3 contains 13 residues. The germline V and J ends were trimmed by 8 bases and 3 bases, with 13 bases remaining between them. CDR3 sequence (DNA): TGTGCCAGTCTGGGCGGGGGCTACACTGAAGCTTTCTTT. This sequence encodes CASLGGGYTEAFF.

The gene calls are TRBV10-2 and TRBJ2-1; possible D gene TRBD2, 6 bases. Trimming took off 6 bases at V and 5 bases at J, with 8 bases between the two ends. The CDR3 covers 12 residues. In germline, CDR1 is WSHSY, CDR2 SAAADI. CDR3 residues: CASSLANNEQFF. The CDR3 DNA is TGCGCCAGCAGCCTAGCGAACAATGAGCAGTTCTTC.

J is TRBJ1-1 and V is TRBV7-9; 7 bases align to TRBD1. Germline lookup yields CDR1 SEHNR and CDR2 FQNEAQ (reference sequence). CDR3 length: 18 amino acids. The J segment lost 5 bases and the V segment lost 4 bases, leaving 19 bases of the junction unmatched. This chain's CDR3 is CASSSPGGGVRRGTEAFF. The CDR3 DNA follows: TGTGCCAGCAGCTCGCCCGGAGGGGGCGTCAGAAGGGGGACTGAAGCTTTCTTT.

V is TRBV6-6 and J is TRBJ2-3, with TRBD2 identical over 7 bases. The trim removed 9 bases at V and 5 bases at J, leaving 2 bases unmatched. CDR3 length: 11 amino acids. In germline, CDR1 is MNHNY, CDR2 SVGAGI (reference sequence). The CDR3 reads CARTGGDTQYF. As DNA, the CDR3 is TGTGCCAGAACGGGAGGAGATACGCAGTATTTT.

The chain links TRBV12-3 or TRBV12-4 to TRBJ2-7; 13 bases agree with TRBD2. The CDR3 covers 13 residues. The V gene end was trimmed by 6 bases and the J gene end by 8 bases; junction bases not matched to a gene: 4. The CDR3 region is CASSAGTSGKQYF. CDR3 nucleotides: TGTGCCAGCAGCGCGGGGACTAGCGGGAAGCAGTACTTC.

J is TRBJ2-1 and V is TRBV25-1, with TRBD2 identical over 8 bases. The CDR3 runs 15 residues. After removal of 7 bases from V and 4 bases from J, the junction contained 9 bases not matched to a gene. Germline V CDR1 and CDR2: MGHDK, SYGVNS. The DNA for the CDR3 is TGTGCCAGCACCCAAAGTTCTAGCGGGTACAATGAGCAGTTCTTC. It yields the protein CASTQSSSGYNEQFF. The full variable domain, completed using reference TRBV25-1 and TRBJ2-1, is EADIYQTPRYLVIGTGKKITLECSQTMGHDKMYWYQQDPGMELHLIHYSYGVNSTEKGDLSSESTVSRIRTEHFPLTLESARPSHTSQYLCASTQSSSGYNEQFFGPGTRLTVL.

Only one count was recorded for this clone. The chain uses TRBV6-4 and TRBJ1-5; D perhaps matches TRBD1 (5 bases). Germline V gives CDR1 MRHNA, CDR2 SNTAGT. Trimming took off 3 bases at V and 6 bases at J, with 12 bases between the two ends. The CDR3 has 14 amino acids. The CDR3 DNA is TGTGCCAGCAGTGAGGGGCAGGGTACTCAGCCCCAGCATTTT. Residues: CASSEGQGTQPQHF.

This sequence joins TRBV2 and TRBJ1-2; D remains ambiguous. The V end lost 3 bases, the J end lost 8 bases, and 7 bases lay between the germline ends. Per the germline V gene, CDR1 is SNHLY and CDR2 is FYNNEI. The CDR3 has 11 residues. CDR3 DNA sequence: TGTGCCAGCAGTGACAGATGGGGCTACACCTTC. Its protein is CASSDRWGYTF.

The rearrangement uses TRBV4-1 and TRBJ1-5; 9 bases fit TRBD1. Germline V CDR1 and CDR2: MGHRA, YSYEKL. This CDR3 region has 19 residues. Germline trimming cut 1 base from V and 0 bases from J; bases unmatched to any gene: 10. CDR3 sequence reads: CASSQVWGQGRYSNQPQHF. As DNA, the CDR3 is TGCGCCAGCAGCCAAGTCTGGGGACAGGGCCGATATAGCAATCAGCCCCAGCATTTT.

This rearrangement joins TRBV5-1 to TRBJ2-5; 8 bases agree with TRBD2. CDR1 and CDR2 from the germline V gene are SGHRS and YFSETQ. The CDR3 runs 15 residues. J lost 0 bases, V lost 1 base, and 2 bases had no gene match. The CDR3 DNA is TGCGCCAGCAGCTTGATACTAGCGGACCAAGAGACCCAGTACTTC. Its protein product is CASSLILADQETQYF.

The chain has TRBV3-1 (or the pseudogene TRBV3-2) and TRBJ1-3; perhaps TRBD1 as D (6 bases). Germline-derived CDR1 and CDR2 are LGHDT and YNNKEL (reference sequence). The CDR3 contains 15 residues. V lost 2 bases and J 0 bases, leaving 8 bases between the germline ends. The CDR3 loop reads CASSQRGFSGNTIYF. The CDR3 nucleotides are TGTGCCAGCAGCCAAAGGGGGTTCTCTGGAAACACCATATATTTT.

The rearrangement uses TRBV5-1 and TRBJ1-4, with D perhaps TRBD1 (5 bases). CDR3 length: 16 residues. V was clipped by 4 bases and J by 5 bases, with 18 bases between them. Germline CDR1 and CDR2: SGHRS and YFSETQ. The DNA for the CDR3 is TGCGCCAGCAGCCGCTCGGGGAGGGGAGAGAATGAAAAACTGTTTTTT. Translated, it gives CASSRSGRGENEKLFF.

DNA of the CDR3: TGTGCCAGTAGTTCTACTACAGGGGCGCGGGCCGGAAACACCATATATTTT. Translation: CASSSTTGARAGNTIYF. This sequence joins TRBV19 and TRBJ1-3; 7 nucleotides match TRBD1. J lost 4 bases, V lost 5 bases, and 14 bases had no gene match. The CDR3 extends over 17 amino acids. Germline assignment: CDR1 LNHDA and CDR2 SQIVND (reference sequence).

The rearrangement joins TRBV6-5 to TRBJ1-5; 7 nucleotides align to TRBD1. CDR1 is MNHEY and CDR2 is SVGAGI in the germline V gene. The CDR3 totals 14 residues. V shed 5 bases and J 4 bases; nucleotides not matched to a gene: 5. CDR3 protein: CASSRQGSNQPQHF. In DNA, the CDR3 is TGTGCCAGCAGTCGACAGGGCTCAAATCAGCCCCAGCATTTT.

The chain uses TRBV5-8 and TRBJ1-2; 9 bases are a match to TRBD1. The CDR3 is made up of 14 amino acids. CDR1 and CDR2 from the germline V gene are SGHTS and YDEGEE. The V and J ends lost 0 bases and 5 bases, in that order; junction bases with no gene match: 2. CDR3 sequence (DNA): TGTGCCAGCAGCTTGGGGGGGACAGGGTATGGCTACACCTTC. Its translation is CASSLGGTGYGYTF.

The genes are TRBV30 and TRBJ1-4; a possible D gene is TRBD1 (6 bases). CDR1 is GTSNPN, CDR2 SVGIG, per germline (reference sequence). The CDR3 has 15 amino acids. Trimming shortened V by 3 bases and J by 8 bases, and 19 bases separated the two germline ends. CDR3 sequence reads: CAWSGEQGKGEKLFF. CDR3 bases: TGTGCCTGGAGCGGGGAACAGGGTAAAGGGGAAAAACTGTTTTTT.

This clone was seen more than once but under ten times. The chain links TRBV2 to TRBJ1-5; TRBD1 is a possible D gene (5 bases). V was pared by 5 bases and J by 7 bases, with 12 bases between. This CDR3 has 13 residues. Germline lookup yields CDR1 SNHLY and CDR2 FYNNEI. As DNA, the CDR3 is TGTGCCAGCAGTCCGGAGGGGTACCAGCCCCAGCATTTT. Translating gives CASSPEGYQPQHF.

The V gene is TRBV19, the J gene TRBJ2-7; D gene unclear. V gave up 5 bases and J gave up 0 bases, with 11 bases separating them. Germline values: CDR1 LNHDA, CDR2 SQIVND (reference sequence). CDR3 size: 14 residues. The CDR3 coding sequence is TGTGCCAGTAGTGCTAGACCGAACTCCTACGAGCAGTACTTC. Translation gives CASSARPNSYEQYF.

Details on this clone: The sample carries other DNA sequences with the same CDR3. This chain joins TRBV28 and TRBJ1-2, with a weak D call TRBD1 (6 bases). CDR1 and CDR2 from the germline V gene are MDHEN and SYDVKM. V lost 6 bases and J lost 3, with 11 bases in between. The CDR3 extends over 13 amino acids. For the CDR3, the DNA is TGTGCCAGCAGCTTGGACAGAGACTATGGCTACACCTTC. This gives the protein CASSLDRDYGYTF.

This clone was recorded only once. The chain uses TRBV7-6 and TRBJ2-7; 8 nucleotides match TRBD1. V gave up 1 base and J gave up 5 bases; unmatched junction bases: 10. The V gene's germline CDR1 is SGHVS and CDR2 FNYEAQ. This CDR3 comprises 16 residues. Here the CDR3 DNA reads TGTGCCAGCAGCTTAGGAGAGGACAGGGTGAGCCACGAGCAGTACTTC. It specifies CASSLGEDRVSHEQYF.

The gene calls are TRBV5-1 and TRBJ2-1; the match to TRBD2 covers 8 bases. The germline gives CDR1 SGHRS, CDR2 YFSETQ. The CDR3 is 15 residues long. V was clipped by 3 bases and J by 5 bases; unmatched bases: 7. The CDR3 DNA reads TGCGCCAGCAGCTCCACTAGCGGTACCAACAATGAGCAGTTCTTC. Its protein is CASSSTSGTNNEQFF.

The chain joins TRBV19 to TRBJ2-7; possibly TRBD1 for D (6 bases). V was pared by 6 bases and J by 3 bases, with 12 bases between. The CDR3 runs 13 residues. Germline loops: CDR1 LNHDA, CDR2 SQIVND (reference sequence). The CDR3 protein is CASRPGQDYEQYF. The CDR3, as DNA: TGTGCCAGTAGGCCGGGACAAGACTACGAGCAGTACTTC.